This T cell receptor beta chain was recovered during a study of CD8+CD57+ T cells in acquired aplastic anemia. Study summary: Sorting CD4+ and CD8+ cells gave DNA averaging roughly 3.2 ug. Study outcomes and limitations: Found in both controls and patients were approximately 30 CD8+ CDR3 sequences.

At least ten counts were recorded for this clonotype. Antigen unknown. CD8+CD57+ cell expansion had been shown by flow cytometry in patients chosen for sequencing. Severe acquired aplastic anemia was present in all patients. No therapy was given to patients before blood sampling. Germline assignment: CDR1 LNHDA and CDR2 SQIVND (reference sequence). The CDR3 extends over 13 amino acids. V was pared by 7 bases and J by 8 bases, with 17 bases between. CDR3 and TCR beta VDJ profiling relied on genomic DNA as the template. TCRdb analysed the reads with MiXCR anew, one entry per CDR3 protein. Found here are about half a million distinct CDR3 sequences, less than 35% of them singletons; the top ten hold about 0.8%.

The chain employs TRBV19 and TRBJ1-1, with a possible D match to TRBD1 (5 bases). Sequencing was done on a sample of sorted CD4+, CD8+, or CD8+CD57+ T cells (not recorded which) from PBMCs. This sequence originates from a human donor with aplastic anemia. CDR3 residues: CASTGYGGSEAFF. The CDR3 DNA reads as TGTGCCAGTACCGGGTACGGGGGGTCGGAAGCTTTCTTT. Combining the CDR3 with reference TRBV19 and TRBJ1-1 gives the whole variable domain DGGITQSPKYLFRKEGQNVTLSCEQNLNHDAMYWYRQDPGQGLRLIYYSQIVNDFQKGDIAEGYSVSREKKESFPLTVTSAQKNPTAFYLCASTGYGGSEAFFGQGTRLTVV.